This record concerns one T cell receptor beta chain sequence. The data belong to a study of shared clonotypes between healthy human individuals. CDR3 length: 19 amino acids. Germline-derived CDR1 and CDR2 are LGHNA and YSLEER. The V end was cut by 0 bases, the J end by 4 bases, with 22 bases between. Some clones are missing from TCRdb's copy, which holds only in-frame ones; the method was immunoSEQ multiplex PCR. The data contain around 690,000 clones, about 92% of them seen just once; the ten biggest clones take up 34%. The chain recombines TRBV4-3 with TRBJ1-3; a weak D match, TRBD1 (6 bases). This clonotype originated in a man aged 18 to 29 in good health. Some clones in this sample may be carry-over from other donors' samples. The specimen was memory CD8+ T cells from PBMCs. Subset denoted: CD45RO+ cells pooled with CCR7-negative TemRA cells. CDR3 sequence (DNA): TGCGCCAGCAGCCAAGATGGGTGGTGGGGGGGCGCGGACGGAAACACCATATATTTT. Translated, it gives CASSQDGWWGGADGNTIYF.